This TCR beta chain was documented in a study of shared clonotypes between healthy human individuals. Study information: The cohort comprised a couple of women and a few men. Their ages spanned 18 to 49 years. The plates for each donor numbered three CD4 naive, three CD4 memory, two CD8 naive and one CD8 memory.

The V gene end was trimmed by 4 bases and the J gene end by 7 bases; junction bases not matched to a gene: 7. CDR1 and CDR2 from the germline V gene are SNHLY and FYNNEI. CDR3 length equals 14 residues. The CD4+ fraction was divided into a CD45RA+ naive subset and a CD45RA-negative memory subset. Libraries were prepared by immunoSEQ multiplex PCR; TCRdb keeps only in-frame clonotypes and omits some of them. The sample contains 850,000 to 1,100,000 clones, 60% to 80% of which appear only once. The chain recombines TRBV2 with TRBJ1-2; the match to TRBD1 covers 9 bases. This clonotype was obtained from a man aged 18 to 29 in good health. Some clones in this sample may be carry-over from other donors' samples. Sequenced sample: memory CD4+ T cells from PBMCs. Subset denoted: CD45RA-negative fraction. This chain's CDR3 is CASSAAGQGSGYTF. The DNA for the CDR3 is TGTGCCAGCAGTGCGGCGGGACAGGGCTCTGGCTACACCTTC. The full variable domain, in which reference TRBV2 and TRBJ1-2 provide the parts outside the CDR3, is EPEVTQTPSHQVTQMGQEVILRCVPISNHLYFYWYRQILGQKVEFLVSFYNNEISEKSEIFDDQFSVERPDGSNFTLKIRSTKLEDSAMYFCASSAAGQGSGYTFGSGTRLTVV.